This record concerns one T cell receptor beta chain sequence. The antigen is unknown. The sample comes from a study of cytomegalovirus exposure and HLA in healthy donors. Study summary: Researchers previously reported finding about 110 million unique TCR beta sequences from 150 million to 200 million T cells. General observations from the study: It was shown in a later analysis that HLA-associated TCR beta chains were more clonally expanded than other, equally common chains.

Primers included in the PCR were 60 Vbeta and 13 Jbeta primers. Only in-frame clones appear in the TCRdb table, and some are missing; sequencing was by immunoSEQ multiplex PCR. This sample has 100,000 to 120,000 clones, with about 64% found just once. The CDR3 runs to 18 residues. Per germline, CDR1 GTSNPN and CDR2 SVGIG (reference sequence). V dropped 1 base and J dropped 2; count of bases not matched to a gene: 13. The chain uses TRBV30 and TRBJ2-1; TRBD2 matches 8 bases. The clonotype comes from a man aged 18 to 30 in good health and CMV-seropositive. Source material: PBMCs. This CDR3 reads CAWSGATGGRGAYNEQFF. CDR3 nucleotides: TGTGCCTGGAGTGGCGCCACGGGTGGGCGGGGGGCCTACAATGAGCAGTTCTTC.